The 25 T cell receptor beta chains given below trace back to one sample, sequenced in a study of T cell responses to AZD1222 COVID-19 vaccine. Produced via immunoSEQ multiplex PCR; TCRdb's table is partial and in-frame only. Of roughly 180,000 clones in the sample, nearly 95% are singletons; the top ten hold 1.5% to 2%. This specimen was peripheral blood, taken 28 days after the second AZD1222 dose. These receptors came from an adult who received the AZD1222 COVID-19 vaccine.

CDR3 in DNA: TGTGCCATCAGTGGGGACAGTGGACTAGCCAAAAACATTCAGTACTTC. Protein sequence: CAISGDSGLAKNIQYF. The chain links TRBV10-3 to TRBJ2-4; 7 bases map to TRBD1. Trimming at V came to 4 bases and at J to 0 bases, leaving 6 bases not matched to a gene. Germline assignment: CDR1 ENHRY and CDR2 SYGVKD. The CDR3 sequence is 16 residues long.

This clone was recorded only once. The chain combines TRBV7-6 with TRBJ2-1; tentative D call: TRBD1 (5 bases). Germline-derived CDR1 and CDR2 are SGHVS and FNYEAQ. The CDR3 is 13 amino acids. Trimming took 1 base from V and 7 from J, leaving 8 bases between them. The CDR3: CASSLERGNEQFF. DNA of the CDR3: TGTGCCAGCAGCTTAGAAAGGGGAAATGAGCAGTTCTTC.

This clone has a single count. This chain connects TRBV7-9 to TRBJ1-2; 7 nucleotides line up with TRBD1. Per the germline V gene, CDR1 is SEHNR and CDR2 is FQNEAQ (reference sequence). Trimming removed 4 bases from V and 0 bases from J; junction bases left unmatched: 5. The CDR3 extends over 15 amino acids. CDR3 sequence (DNA): TGTGCCAGCAGCTCATATACAGGGGCTAACTATGGCTACACCTTC. Translated, it gives CASSSYTGANYGYTF.

This CDR3 is CASSSTSGEGQPQHF. The CDR3 coding sequence is TGTGCCAGCAGCAGCACTTCAGGGGAAGGTCAGCCCCAGCATTTT. The gene calls are TRBV21-1 and TRBJ1-5; the DNA was not used to check the table's D call, TRBD1. TRBV21-1 is termed a pseudogene. The CDR3 has 15 residues.

The chain employs TRBV5-1 and TRBJ2-1, with 9 bases identical to TRBD1. After removal of 1 base from V and 8 bases from J, the junction contained 10 bases not matched to a gene. This CDR3 is built from 16 residues. Germline CDR1 is SGHRS and CDR2 is YFSETQ. CDR3 loop: CASSLLTGGYGDEQFF. CDR3 in DNA: TGCGCCAGCAGCTTGCTCACAGGGGGCTATGGCGATGAGCAGTTCTTC.

The V call is TRBV14, the J call TRBJ2-3; TRBD2 matches 7 bases. The CDR3 length is 15 residues. Germline CDR1 and CDR2: SGHDN and FVKESK. Losses at the gene ends were 4 bases for V and 1 base for J; bases not matched to a gene: 5. This chain's CDR3 is CASSRAGAGTDTQYF. For the CDR3, the DNA is TGTGCCAGCAGCCGGGCGGGAGCTGGCACAGATACGCAGTATTTT.

This chain uses TRBV18 with TRBJ1-3; 7 bases match TRBD1. V was pared by 0 bases and J by 3 bases, with 5 bases of the junction left unmatched. The CDR3 contains 16 residues. From germline, CDR1 is KGHSH and CDR2 LQKENI. CDR3 sequence: CASSPPQGGNGNTIYF. CDR3 bases: TGTGCCAGCTCACCACCGCAGGGGGGAAATGGAAACACCATATATTTT.

V usage is TRBV7-9 and J usage is TRBJ1-1; D may be TRBD1 (5 bases). V shed 1 base and J shed 4 bases, with 10 bases lying between them. The germline V gene encodes CDR1 SEHNR and CDR2 FQNEAQ (reference sequence). This CDR3 has 14 amino acids. CDR3 sequence: CASSLGGASTEAFF. CDR3 sequence (DNA): TGTGCCAGCAGCTTAGGGGGCGCTAGCACTGAAGCTTTCTTT.

The V and J genes are TRBV28 and TRBJ1-1, with 7 nucleotides matching TRBD1. Looked up from germline, CDR1 is MDHEN and CDR2 is SYDVKM. The V gene end was trimmed by 5 bases and the J gene end by 6 bases; junction bases not matched to a gene: 15. This CDR3 comprises 16 residues. The CDR3 DNA reads as TGTGCCAGCAGTACCTCTACAGGGGCGGGAAACGCTGAAGCTTTCTTT. This encodes CASSTSTGAGNAEAFF.

This clone occurred once. The chain joins TRBV4-2 to TRBJ1-1; 8 bases line up with TRBD1. Germline V gene sequence: CDR1 LGHNA, CDR2 YNFKEQ. V shed 3 bases, J shed 1 base, and the junction held 4 bases outside the gene matches. The CDR3 length is 15 residues. The CDR3 is CASSHAGQGNTEAFF. DNA for the CDR3: TGTGCCAGCAGCCACGCAGGACAGGGGAACACTGAAGCTTTCTTT.

V is TRBV4-3 and J is TRBJ1-2; tentatively, D is TRBD1 (5 bases). The CDR3 contains 13 residues. CDR1 is LGHNA, CDR2 YSLEER, per germline. Trimming took 0 bases from V and 12 from J, leaving 14 bases between them. Written as DNA, the CDR3 is TGCGCCAGCAGCCAAGATCTGGGGGGTGAGAACACCTTC. Translating it yields CASSQDLGGENTF.

The chain uses TRBV5-6 and TRBJ1-4; D unclear. V lost 7 bases, J lost 0 bases, and 7 bases lay in between. The germline CDR1 and CDR2 sequences are SGHDT and YYEEEE. The CDR3 contains 13 residues. CDR3 amino acids: CASHRPTNEKLFF. The CDR3 DNA reads TGTGCCAGCCACAGACCAACTAATGAAAAACTGTTTTTT.

The chain recombines TRBV28 with TRBJ1-3; no clear D gene. The germline gives CDR1 MDHEN, CDR2 SYDVKM. Trimming pared 2 bases from V and 2 bases from J, leaving 4 bases between. The CDR3 sequence is 13 residues long. This CDR3 reads CASSLTAGNTIYF. CDR3 DNA: TGTGCCAGCAGTTTAACAGCTGGAAACACCATATATTTT. The variable domain in full, completed from reference TRBV28 and TRBJ1-3, reads DVKVTQSSRYLVKRTGEKVFLECVQDMDHENMFWYRQDPGLGLRLIYFSYDVKMKEKGDIPEGYSVSREKKERFSLILESASTNQTSMYLCASSLTAGNTIYFGEGSWLTVV.

This sequence joins TRBV28 and TRBJ2-7, with D maybe TRBD1 (5 bases). Germline V lookup: CDR1 MDHEN, CDR2 SYDVKM. V shed 7 bases and J shed 4 bases, with 17 bases lying between them. This CDR3 has 14 residues. The CDR3 reads CASTGGAQIYEQYF. CDR3 nucleotide sequence: TGTGCCAGCACCGGTGGGGCCCAAATTTACGAGCAGTACTTC.

This chain joins TRBV28 and TRBJ1-3; a weak D match, TRBD1 (5 bases). The CDR3 has 14 amino acids. Germline V gives CDR1 MDHEN, CDR2 SYDVKM. Deletions cut 10 bases from V and 0 bases from J, with 13 bases between. For the CDR3, the DNA is TGTGCCACCGTTGGGGGGGGCTCTGGAAACACCATATATTTT. It yields the protein CATVGGGSGNTIYF.

V gene TRBV7-9 combines with J gene TRBJ1-2, with 8 bases aligning to TRBD1. J gave up 4 bases and V 4 bases, and 2 bases lay outside the gene matches. The CDR3 is made up of 13 amino acids. Per germline, CDR1 SEHNR and CDR2 FQNEAQ (reference sequence). Here the CDR3 DNA reads TGTGCCAGCAGCTCCGGACAGGGCTATGGCTACACCTTC. Residues: CASSSGQGYGYTF.

The table lists this clone with a few counts. The V call is TRBV4-1, the J call TRBJ2-1, with a tentative D call TRBD2 (5 bases). Trimming cost V 2 bases and J 3 bases, with 11 bases left between them. The CDR3 has 15 amino acids. Germline V gene sequence: CDR1 MGHRA, CDR2 YSYEKL. The CDR3 nucleotides are TGCGCCAGCAGCCAACGCGGGTTGGTCTACAATGAGCAGTTCTTC. This codes for CASSQRGLVYNEQFF.

This chain links TRBV6-5 with TRBJ1-1, with 7 bases fitting TRBD1. In germline, CDR1 is MNHEY, CDR2 SVGAGI. The CDR3 loop spans 14 amino acids. V shed 5 bases, J shed 1 base, and the junction held 4 bases outside the gene matches. The CDR3 region is CASSPTGENTEAFF. The CDR3 DNA reads as TGTGCCAGCAGTCCTACAGGGGAGAACACTGAAGCTTTCTTT.

The genes are TRBV7-2 and TRBJ1-2; 8 bases map to TRBD1. V lost 3 bases and J lost 6; bases outside the gene matches: 6. The germline gives CDR1 SGHTA, CDR2 FQGNSA. The CDR3 is 14 residues long. CDR3 sequence: CASSFLDRVDGYTF. CDR3 nucleotides: TGTGCCAGCAGCTTCTTGGACAGGGTCGATGGCTACACCTTC.

There are a few counts of this clone. The rearrangement uses TRBV7-3 and TRBJ1-5, with no clear D. V gave up 2 bases and J gave up 5 bases, with 7 bases separating them. This CDR3 spans 13 amino acids. The V gene's germline CDR1 is SGHTA and CDR2 FQGTGA. The CDR3 DNA sequence: TGTGCCAGCAGCTTAGGTGAAGATCAGCCCCAGCATTTT. It encodes CASSLGEDQPQHF.

This clone was seen only once. The CDR3 DNA sequence: TGTGCCATCAGTGAGTCTAAAGGGGACAACTCCTACGAGCAGTACTTC. It specifies CAISESKGDNSYEQYF. The V gene is TRBV10-3, the J gene TRBJ2-7; perhaps TRBD1 as D (6 bases). V was pared by 0 bases and J by 0 bases, with 12 bases between. Germline V gene sequence: CDR1 ENHRY, CDR2 SYGVKD. The CDR3 consists of 16 residues.

The chain carries TRBV30 and TRBJ1-4; D is ambiguous. Germline-derived CDR1 and CDR2 are GTSNPN and SVGIG (reference sequence). V lost 5 bases, J lost 4 bases, and 8 bases lay in between. The CDR3 loop spans 12 amino acids. This CDR3 reads CAWQKINEKLFF. In DNA form, the CDR3 reads TGTGCCTGGCAGAAGATTAATGAAAAACTGTTTTTT.

The rearrangement links TRBV28 to TRBJ2-7; no definite D call. V lost 3 bases and J lost 4, with 10 bases in between. Germline CDR1 and CDR2: MDHEN and SYDVKM. This CDR3 has 13 amino acids. The CDR3 sequence is CASSLGRKYEQYF. CDR3 DNA sequence: TGTGCCAGCAGTTTGGGCAGGAAATACGAGCAGTACTTC.

The chain combines TRBV5-1 with TRBJ1-1; no definite D call. The CDR3 is 14 residues long. V was trimmed by 0 bases and J by 3 bases, leaving 9 bases between them. The germline V gene encodes CDR1 SGHRS and CDR2 YFSETQ. The CDR3 DNA follows: TGCGCCAGCAGCTTGGAAGGAGGCCACACTGAAGCTTTCTTT. Translating gives CASSLEGGHTEAFF.

The sample holds one count of this clone. The chain employs TRBV7-3 and TRBJ2-2; 7 bases align to TRBD1. The CDR3 spans 14 residues. Germline CDR1 is SGHTA and CDR2 is FQGTGA. Unmatched junction bases numbered 3, after V lost 5 bases and J lost 3 bases. In DNA, the CDR3 is TGTGCCAGCAGCATGACAGGGTACACCGGGGAGCTGTTTTTT. This translates into CASSMTGYTGELFF.